The 18 T cell receptor beta chains in this list originate from one sample, sequenced in a study of technical replicates of blood from several donors (dated by TCRdb to 2015 to 2018). Preparation of the library involved the immunoSEQ multiplex PCR assay. Held by TCRdb, this immuneACCESS table contains in-frame sequences only and omits some clones. Under half of the omission traces to an unresolved V gene where checked; the cause of the rest is unknown. In all, the sample holds about 80,000 clones, and roughly 93% of those were seen once. Roughly 0.36% of the sample lies in the top ten. The sequenced sample was T cells isolated from PBMCs. The receptors were gathered from a human donor in good health.

This sequence joins TRBV29-1 and TRBJ1-3; TRBD1 is a possible D gene (6 bases). Trimming left V 4 bases short and J 0 bases short, with 10 bases between. Germline CDR1 and CDR2: SQVTM and ANQGSEA. This CDR3 is 14 amino acids long. The CDR3 is CSVVHRDSGNTIYF. The CDR3 DNA sequence: TGCAGCGTTGTGCACAGGGACTCTGGAAACACCATATATTTT.

This rearrangement joins TRBV25-1 to TRBJ2-1; 10 bases match TRBD1. The CDR3 spans 16 residues. V lost 4 bases, J lost 7 bases, and 10 bases stayed unmatched. Germline assignment: CDR1 MGHDK and CDR2 SYGVNS. CDR3 loop: CASSGAGTGVRNEQFF. The CDR3, as DNA: TGTGCCAGCAGTGGTGCCGGGACAGGGGTCCGGAATGAGCAGTTCTTC.

The chain employs TRBV7-2 and TRBJ1-5; D is uncertain. CDR3 length: 15 residues. The germline gives CDR1 SGHTA, CDR2 FQGNSA. Trimming shortened V by 7 bases and J by 1 base, and 14 bases separated the two germline ends. CDR3 sequence reads: CASTLRVTSNQPQHF. The CDR3 nucleotides read TGTGCCAGCACCCTCCGGGTAACGAGCAATCAGCCCCAGCATTTT.

This rearrangement joins TRBV9 to TRBJ1-1; D might be TRBD1 (5 bases). The CDR3 extends over 14 amino acids. V lost 4 bases, J lost 4 bases, and 14 bases lay in between. Germline lookup yields CDR1 SGDLS and CDR2 YYNGEE. CDR3 amino acids: CASSLSRQSTEAFF. Written as DNA, the CDR3 is TGTGCCAGCAGCCTAAGTAGACAGTCCACTGAAGCTTTCTTT.

V is TRBV6-5 and J is TRBJ1-1; tentatively, D is TRBD1 (5 bases). The germline gives CDR1 MNHEY, CDR2 SVGAGI. The CDR3 is made up of 15 amino acids. Trimming removed 8 bases from V and 1 base from J, with 17 bases in between. CDR3 region: CASCGGVPQNTEAFF. CDR3 DNA sequence: TGTGCCAGCTGCGGGGGAGTTCCTCAGAACACTGAAGCTTTCTTT.

V and J are TRBV6-5 and TRBJ2-1; no clear D gene. This CDR3 contains 13 residues. Trimming removed 6 bases from V and 4 bases from J, with 10 bases in between. Germline-derived CDR1 and CDR2 are MNHEY and SVGAGI. The CDR3 reads CASSFAGYNEQFF. The CDR3 nucleotides are TGTGCCAGCAGCTTCGCCGGGTACAATGAGCAGTTCTTC.

The chain couples TRBV9 to TRBJ2-7; 7 bases align to TRBD1. Germline-derived CDR1 and CDR2 are SGDLS and YYNGEE. V shed 4 bases and J 3 bases; nucleotides not matched to a gene: 7. CDR3 size: 14 residues. DNA of the CDR3: TGTGCCAGCAGCCCCTCGGGACAGAGCTACGAGCAGTACTTC. Its protein product is CASSPSGQSYEQYF.

This chain joins TRBV13 and TRBJ1-2; 7 nucleotides line up with TRBD1. Germline V gives CDR1 PRHDT, CDR2 FYEKMQ (reference sequence). V lost 4 bases to trimming and J lost 8 bases; unmatched junction nucleotides: 13. CDR3 size: 15 residues. The CDR3: CASSSTDRLEGGYTF. The CDR3 bases are TGTGCCAGCAGCTCGACGGACAGGTTAGAGGGAGGCTACACCTTC. Full variable domain (rest looked up from reference TRBV13 and TRBJ1-2): AAGVIQSPRHLIKEKRETATLKCYPIPRHDTVYWYQQGPGQDPQFLISFYEKMQSDKGSIPDRFSAQQFSDYHSELNMSSLELGDSALYFCASSSTDRLEGGYTFGSGTRLTVV.

The V and J genes are TRBV28 and TRBJ2-2; 9 bases line up with TRBD1. This CDR3 region has 16 residues. From germline, CDR1 is MDHEN and CDR2 SYDVKM. J gave up 4 bases and V 5 bases, and 8 bases lay outside the gene matches. CDR3 sequence (DNA): TGTGCCAGCAGTCCAAAAGGGACAGGGACCACCGGGGAGCTGTTTTTT. This gives the protein CASSPKGTGTTGELFF.

This sequence joins TRBV30 and TRBJ2-5, with TRBD2 matching over 10 bases. Germline values: CDR1 GTSNPN, CDR2 SVGIG (reference sequence). The CDR3 runs to 14 residues. After removal of 3 bases from V and 4 bases from J, the junction contained 5 bases not matched to a gene. CDR3 bases: TGTGCCTGGAGAGGATTAGCGGGAGGAGAGACCCAGTACTTC. Protein: CAWRGLAGGETQYF.

The chain couples TRBV5-1 to TRBJ1-4; a weak D match, TRBD1 (5 bases). The V gene lost 0 bases and the J gene lost 8 bases, with 8 bases spanning the gap. Germline-derived CDR1 and CDR2 are SGHRS and YFSETQ. This CDR3 has 13 amino acids. The CDR3 spells CASSLAGSEKLFF. CDR3 sequence (DNA): TGCGCCAGCAGCTTGGCAGGGTCCGAAAAACTGTTTTTT.

The V call is TRBV5-1, the J call TRBJ2-5; D remains ambiguous. Germline V gene lookup returns CDR1 SGHRS and CDR2 YFSETQ. The CDR3 length is 12 residues. Trimming pared 3 bases from V and 4 bases from J, leaving 7 bases between. CDR3 sequence (DNA): TGCGCCAGCAGCTCGGTAAGAGAGACCCAGTACTTC. This translates into CASSSVRETQYF. Full variable domain (outside the CDR3, taken from reference TRBV5-1 and TRBJ2-5): KAGVTQTPRYLIKTRGQQVTLSCSPISGHRSVSWYQQTPGQGLQFLFEYFSETQRNKGNFPGRFSGRQFSNSRSEMNVSTLELGDSALYLCASSSVRETQYFGPGTRLLVL.

The chain uses TRBV5-4 and TRBJ2-7, with 7 bases matching TRBD2. Losses at the gene ends were 0 bases for V and 0 bases for J; bases not matched to a gene: 3. The CDR3 has 15 amino acids. Germline loops: CDR1 SGHNT, CDR2 YYREEE (reference sequence). The chain's CDR3 is CASSLGLADSYEQYF. The CDR3 bases are TGTGCCAGCAGCTTGGGACTAGCCGACTCCTACGAGCAGTACTTC.

The chain has TRBV4-3 and TRBJ1-3, with D unclear. Trimming pared 0 bases from V and 4 bases from J, leaving 10 bases between. Germline CDR1 LGHNA, CDR2 YSLEER. This CDR3 has 15 amino acids. The DNA for the CDR3 is TGCGCCAGCAGCCAAGAGGGTAGCAGAGGAAACACCATATATTTT. The encoded protein is CASSQEGSRGNTIYF.

This clone occurred once. The chain joins TRBV10-3 to TRBJ1-5, with TRBD1 as a possible D gene (6 bases). In germline, CDR1 is ENHRY, CDR2 SYGVKD. The V end was cut by 3 bases, the J end by 2 bases, with 11 bases between. There are 15 residues in the CDR3. CDR3 nucleotide sequence: TGTGCCATCAGTGACGGGGGGGCGGGCAATCAGCCCCAGCATTTT. Encoded protein: CAISDGGAGNQPQHF.

The chain uses TRBV5-5 and TRBJ2-7, with D uncertain. This CDR3 is 13 amino acids long. V was shortened by 4 bases and J by 3 bases, with 11 bases between the two germline ends. CDR1 is SGHKS and CDR2 is YYEKEE in the germline V gene (reference sequence). Here the CDR3 reads CASSPDLSYEQYF. CDR3 DNA sequence: TGTGCCAGCAGCCCCGACTTGAGCTACGAGCAGTACTTC.

This clone occurred once. This chain links TRBV27 with TRBJ2-7; 7 bases are shared with TRBD1. Trimming cost V 8 bases and J 3 bases; bases outside gene matches: 4. In germline, CDR1 is MNHEY, CDR2 SMNVEV (reference sequence). The length of the CDR3 is 12 residues. CDR3 bases: TGTGCCAGCCGGGACAGTTTCTACGAGCAGTACTTC. Translation: CASRDSFYEQYF.

This clone was seen once. The V call is TRBV11-1, the J call TRBJ2-5, with D tentatively TRBD1 (6 bases). CDR1 is SGHAT and CDR2 is FQDESV in the germline V gene (reference sequence). V was clipped by 5 bases and J by 3 bases, with 13 bases between them. The CDR3 is 14 amino acids. The CDR3 spells CASSIRAGEETQYF. The CDR3 nucleotides read TGTGCCAGCAGCATTAGAGCAGGGGAAGAGACCCAGTACTTC. Full variable domain (rest looked up from reference TRBV11-1 and TRBJ2-5): EAEVAQSPRYKITEKSQAVAFWCDPISGHATLYWYRQILGQGPELLVQFQDESVVDDSQLPKDRFSAERLKGVDSTLKIQPAELGDSAMYLCASSIRAGEETQYFGPGTRLLVL.